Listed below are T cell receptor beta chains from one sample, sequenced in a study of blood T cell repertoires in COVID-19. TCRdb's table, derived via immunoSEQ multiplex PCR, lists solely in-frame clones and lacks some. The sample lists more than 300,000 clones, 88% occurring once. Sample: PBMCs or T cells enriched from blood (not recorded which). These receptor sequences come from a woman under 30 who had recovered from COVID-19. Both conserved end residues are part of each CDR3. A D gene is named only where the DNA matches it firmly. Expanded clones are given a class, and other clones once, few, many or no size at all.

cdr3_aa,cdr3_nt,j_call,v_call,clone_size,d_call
CASSPLGQGMTEAFF,TGCGCCAGCAGCCCACTTGGACAGGGGATGACTGAAGCTTTCTTT,TRBJ1-1,TRBV5-1,once,TRBD1
CASSPGLAGGLDEDEQFF,TGTGCCAGCAGCCCAGGACTAGCGGGGGGCCTCGATGAGGATGAGCAGTTCTTC,TRBJ2-1,TRBV7-3,-,TRBD2
CASSPGGGSNSPLHF,TGTGCCAGCAGCCCGGGAGGGGGTTCTAATTCACCCCTCCACTTT,TRBJ1-6,TRBV5-4,-,-
CASRWLAGGTDTQYF,TGTGCCAGCAGATGGCTAGCGGGGGGGACAGATACGCAGTATTTT,TRBJ2-3,TRBV6-5,-,TRBD2
CAISDRAYEQYF,TGTGCCATCTCGGACAGGGCCTACGAGCAGTACTTC,TRBJ2-7,TRBV6-5,-,TRBD1
CASSPLGGGGAKDTQYF,TGTGCCAGCAGCCCACTCGGAGGTGGCGGGGCTAAAGATACGCAGTATTTT,TRBJ2-3,TRBV4-2,-,-
CASSIGPRGAQHQPQHF,TGTGCCAGTAGTATAGGGCCCCGGGGGGCTCAGCATCAGCCCCAGCATTTT,TRBJ1-5,TRBV19,-,-
CASSLAARAEAFF,TGTGCCAGCAGCTTAGCGGCCAGGGCTGAAGCTTTCTTT,TRBJ1-1,TRBV11-1,-,-
CASSPRILWGDYGYTF,TGTGCCAGCAGCCCACGTATCCTTTGGGGGGACTATGGCTACACCTTC,TRBJ1-2,TRBV21-1,-,-
CASSLALAGEQQYF,TGTGCCAGCAGTTTAGCGCTAGCGGGGGAGCAGCAGTACTTC,TRBJ2-7,TRBV27,-,TRBD2
CASSRGGTEAFF,TGTGCCAGCAGCCGGGGGGGCACTGAAGCTTTCTTT,TRBJ1-1,TRBV11-2,-,-
CASSKQGFNTEAFF,TGTGCCAGCAGCAAACAGGGATTCAACACTGAAGCTTTCTTT,TRBJ1-1,TRBV11-2,-,-
CSASGTGTRTYEQFF,TGCAGTGCTAGTGGCACCGGGACTAGGACGTATGAGCAGTTCTTC,TRBJ2-1,TRBV20-1,-,TRBD2
CATSRDPGGSPLHF,TGTGCCACCAGCAGAGATCCCGGTGGTTCACCCCTCCACTTT,TRBJ1-6,TRBV15,-,-
CASSLEVGLDYEQYF,TGTGCCAGCAGCTTGGAGGTGGGGCTGGACTACGAGCAGTACTTC,TRBJ2-7,TRBV5-5,few,-
CASSQEDRGQETQYF,TGCGCCAGCAGCCAAGAGGACAGGGGACAAGAGACCCAGTACTTC,TRBJ2-5,TRBV4-1,-,TRBD1
CASSLGDYPSSYNEQFF,TGTGCCAGCAGCTTAGGGGACTATCCGAGCTCCTACAATGAGCAGTTCTTC,TRBJ2-1,TRBV7-3,-,TRBD2
CASSPGTGEDYGYTF,TGCGCCAGCAGCCCGGGGACAGGGGAGGACTATGGCTACACCTTC,TRBJ1-2,TRBV5-1,few,TRBD1
CAWRAGTFFRVNTEAFF,TGTGCCTGGAGGGCCGGGACATTCTTTAGGGTGAACACTGAAGCTTTCTTT,TRBJ1-1,TRBV30,-,-
CSDSLGQGIYGYTF,TGCAGCGACTCATTGGGACAGGGCATTTATGGCTACACCTTC,TRBJ1-2,TRBV29-1,-,TRBD1
CASSFQGRSNSPLHF,TGTGCCAGCAGCTTCCAGGGGCGCAGTAATTCACCCCTCCACTTT,TRBJ1-6,TRBV5-4,-,-
CASSQRWLAGGPRTGELFF,TGTGCCAGCAGCCAACGGTGGCTAGCGGGGGGGCCGCGAACCGGGGAGCTGTTTTTT,TRBJ2-2,TRBV3-1/TRBV3-2,-,TRBD2
CASSVDGGYGYTF,TGTGCCAGCAGCGTAGACGGAGGGTATGGCTACACCTTC,TRBJ1-2,TRBV9,-,-
CASSVETGFYEQYF,TGCGCCAGCAGCGTAGAGACAGGTTTCTACGAGCAGTACTTC,TRBJ2-7,TRBV5-1,-,-
CASSLVPRTASNTEAFF,TGTGCCAGCAGCTTAGTCCCCAGGACAGCCTCGAACACTGAAGCTTTCTTT,TRBJ1-1,TRBV7-2,-,-
CASSQGQRTREKLFF,TGTGCCAGCAGCCAAGGACAGCGCACCCGTGAAAAACTGTTTTTT,TRBJ1-4,TRBV3-1/TRBV3-2,-,-
CATSTSGGVDTQYF,TGTGCCACCAGCACTAGCGGGGGGGTAGATACGCAGTATTTT,TRBJ2-3,TRBV15,-,TRBD2